Listed below are T cell receptor beta chains from one sample, sequenced in a study of cytomegalovirus exposure and HLA in healthy donors. Repertoires were generated with immunoSEQ multiplex PCR, while TCRdb's copy carries only in-frame clones and drops some. The sample shows some 150,000 clones, approximately 71% of them seen only once. The sequencing input was PBMCs. These TCRs come from a middle-aged man in good health and CMV-seronegative. Both conserved end residues are part of each CDR3. The order of the fields is J gene, V gene, CDR3 protein.

TRBJ2-5 TRBV6-5 CASSYIRGGETQYF
TRBJ2-3 TRBV9 CASSVDMSTDTQYF
TRBJ1-4 TRBV5-4 CASSRSGFGSEKLFF
TRBJ1-1 TRBV5-1 CASTSRQGKTSEAFF
TRBJ2-7 TRBV7-9 CASSLALGHEQYF
TRBJ2-1 TRBV5-5 CASSLGLADPWDEQFF
TRBJ2-7 TRBV2 CASSVRREPYEQYF
TRBJ1-5 TRBV6-1 CASSEALRDQPQHF
TRBJ2-2 TRBV4-1 CASRRLAGNTGELFF
TRBJ1-4 TRBV7-2 CASSAGSPSTNEKLFF
TRBJ2-3 TRBV6-6 CASSYRGGTNTQYF
TRBJ2-7 TRBV27 CASSLSGGGYEQYF
TRBJ1-4 TRBV11-2 CASSFGTDEKLFF
TRBJ2-5 TRBV15 CATSLHPQGLVGETQYF
TRBJ2-5 TRBV5-1 CASSSFLAGGQETQYF
TRBJ2-2 TRBV10-3 CAIGRPNTGELFF
TRBJ2-1 TRBV7-3 CASSLKWGDEQFF
TRBJ1-1 TRBV14 CASSQEYRVWTEAFF
TRBJ2-5 TRBV2 CASSNLAGEETQYF
TRBJ1-4 TRBV4-3 CASSQEPGQGYEKLFF
TRBJ1-3 TRBV5-1 CASSLEGQSSGNTIYF
TRBJ1-4 TRBV5-1 CASSLAEGGQINEKLFF
TRBJ1-1 TRBV7-9 CASSPRLRPGQGHTEAFF
TRBJ2-3 TRBV6-4 CASSQQGRPTDTQYF
TRBJ2-3 TRBV27 CASSGRGGEIDTQYF
TRBJ2-5 TRBV28 CASWGARGRVETQYF
TRBJ1-2 TRBV7-9 CASSLMQGRGYTF
TRBJ2-7 TRBV5-6 CASRRAGVYYEQYF
TRBJ2-5 TRBV6-1 CASVYGTQETQYF
TRBJ2-1 TRBV19 CASSTSGARYNEQFF
TRBJ2-7 TRBV7-8 CASSPPGWGRYEQYF
TRBJ2-1 TRBV11-2 CASSPGTSGGSEQFF
TRBJ1-4 TRBV7-2 CASSPRDRGSEKLFF
TRBJ1-5 TRBV11-2 CASSSAPGYDQPQHF
TRBJ2-4 TRBV15 CATSRARADIQYF
TRBJ2-7 TRBV19 CASALAGGPYEQYF
TRBJ2-2 TRBV9 CASSKQRGGYDGELFF
TRBJ1-2 TRBV11-1 CASSFRKNYGYTF
TRBJ1-1 TRBV6-5 CASSYFTGGNTEAFF
TRBJ1-3 TRBV4-3 CASSQDRERNPFSSSGNTIYF
TRBJ2-7 TRBV6-6 CASRKGVGGYEQYF
TRBJ2-7 TRBV6-5 CASSSGREVSHEQYF
TRBJ2-3 TRBV10-3 CAISEYSRLAGGVDTQYF
TRBJ2-1 TRBV19 CASAHEPGLAGAYNEQFF
TRBJ2-7 TRBV2 CASKVGTVPYFNF
TRBJ1-2 TRBV28 CASVVAGYGYTF
TRBJ2-5 TRBV18 CASSPGIQETQYF
TRBJ1-1 TRBV28 CASSPLQGAGTEAFF
TRBJ2-1 TRBV5-1 CASSLEGAGRNEQFF
TRBJ2-5 TRBV5-8 CASSLTGSGDF
TRBJ1-5 TRBV5-6 CASSFGGEQPQHF
TRBJ2-2 TRBV6-5 CASRQGDGELFF
TRBJ1-2 TRBV27 CASSKQVNYGYTF
TRBJ2-4 TRBV6-5 CASRKTGLNIQYF
NA TRBV6-1 CASSERTSGAYEQYF
TRBJ2-1 TRBV25-1 CASRKSAGDEQFF